The clone carrying this TCR beta chain was seen a few times. Its target is not known. A second roughly 7 to 12 cycle PCR used barcoded and J-beta primers. A single record per CDR3 protein comes from TCRdb applying MiXCR to the 5' RACE reads. The repertoire holds hundreds of thousands of distinct CDR3 sequences, around 38% seen once, with around 30% in the top ten. Per the germline V gene, CDR1 is SNHLY and CDR2 is FYNNEI. With V trimmed by 4 bases and J by 3 bases, 4 bases remained unmatched. The CDR3 is 15 residues long. The source of the sample is a study of blood T cells in healthy people across ages. Background on the study: Template-switching capture recovered about one barcoded beta molecule per two T cells. Whole-study results and caveats: Per million T cells, TCR beta diversity dropped about linearly as age rose. Diversity estimates from one million T cells were considered underestimates. Among long-lived donors, naive CD4+ cells were more numerous and diversity higher than in aged donors.

Material: blood. The sequence was obtained from a man older than 75 in good health. V gene TRBV2 combines with J gene TRBJ2-1; TRBD1 agrees at 9 bases. The CDR3 spells CASSGRDRVYNEQFF. CDR3 sequence (DNA): TGTGCCAGCAGTGGCCGGGACAGGGTCTACAATGAGCAGTTCTTC.